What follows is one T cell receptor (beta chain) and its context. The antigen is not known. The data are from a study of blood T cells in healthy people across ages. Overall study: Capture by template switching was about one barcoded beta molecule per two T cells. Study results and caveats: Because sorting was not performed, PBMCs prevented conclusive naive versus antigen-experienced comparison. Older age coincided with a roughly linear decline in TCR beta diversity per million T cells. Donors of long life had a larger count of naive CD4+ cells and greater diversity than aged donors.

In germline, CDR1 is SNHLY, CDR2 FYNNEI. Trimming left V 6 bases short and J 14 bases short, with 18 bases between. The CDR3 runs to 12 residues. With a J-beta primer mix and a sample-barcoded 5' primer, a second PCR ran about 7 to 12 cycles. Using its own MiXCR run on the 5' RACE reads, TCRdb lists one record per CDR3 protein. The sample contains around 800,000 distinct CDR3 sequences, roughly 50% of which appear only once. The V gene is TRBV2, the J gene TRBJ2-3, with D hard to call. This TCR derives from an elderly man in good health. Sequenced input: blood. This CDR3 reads CASSPLMVVAYF. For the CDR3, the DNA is TGTGCCAGCAGCCCTTTGATGGTTGTCGCGTATTTT.